A selection of T cell receptor beta chains follows, all from one sample in a study of persistence of HIV-infected CD4 T cells. This table comes from immunoSEQ multiplex PCR, and its TCRdb copy is limited to in-frame clones, with some not included. The sample shows about 45,000 clones, 90% to 95% of them seen only once. Their specific antigens are unknown. The source material was CD4+ T cells sorted from PBMCs after 18-hour stimulation, sampled from a patient who received antiretroviral therapy. The receptors here all came from an adult man with HIV who was CMV-seropositive. Both conserved end residues are part of each CDR3. Each record gives: clone size, J gene, V gene, D gene, CDR3 DNA, CDR3 protein. The D gene is left open where the match is weak. Some rows mark clone size as missing; the rest say once, few, many or name a class of expanded clone.

>NA|TRBJ2-5|TRBV14|TRBD2
TGTGCCAGCAGCCAAGAAGGACTAGCGGGGGGTGGGACCCAGTACTTC
CASSQEGLAGGGTQYF
>NA|TRBJ2-7|TRBV5-1|TRBD2
TGCGCCAGCAGCTTGGTACTAGCGGGGGCGTCAAGCTACGAGCAGTACTTC
CASSLVLAGASSYEQYF
>NA|TRBJ1-3|TRBV3-1/TRBV3-2|TRBD1
TGTGCCAGCAGCCTGGGACAGGCCAGCTCTGGAAACACCATATATTTT
CASSLGQASSGNTIYF
>NA|TRBJ1-1|TRBV6-4|NA
TGTGCCAGCAGCAAGGCGACGAACACTGAAGCTTTCTTT
CASSKATNTEAFF
>NA|TRBJ2-7|TRBV21-1|NA
TGTGCCAGCAGCAGATCGAATCGCTCCTACGAGCAGTACTTC
CASSRSNRSYEQYF
>NA|TRBJ1-2|TRBV6-1|NA
TGTGCCAGCAGCTCCCTCCGGGTCGGCGGTGGCTACACCTTC
CASSSLRVGGGYTF
>NA|TRBJ1-3|TRBV6-6|NA
TGTGCCAGCAGCTATGGGTATCTGGGCAGTGGAAACACCATATATTTT
CASSYGYLGSGNTIYF
>once|TRBJ1-1|TRBV4-2|NA
TGTGCCAGCAGCCAAGCAGGGATCACTGAAGCTTTCTTT
CASSQAGITEAFF
>NA|TRBJ2-1|TRBV10-3|TRBD1
TGTGCCATCAGGGGGGGGACAGGGATCTCCTACAATGAGCAGTTCTTC
CAIRGGTGISYNEQFF
>NA|TRBJ2-1|TRBV5-1|NA
TGCGCCAGCAGCTCCGGGACCCGAGACGGTGAGCAGTTCTTC
CASSSGTRDGEQFF
>NA|TRBJ2-1|TRBV7-9|NA
TGTGCCACCCGGGGGACAGTTTACAATGAGCAGTTCTTC
CATRGTVYNEQFF
>NA|TRBJ2-4|TRBV2|NA
TGTGCCAGCAGTGAAAGGTCGGCAGGATCGACAAAAGCCAAAAACATTCAGTACTTC
CASSERSAGSTKAKNIQYF
>NA|TRBJ2-2|TRBV11-3|TRBD1
TGTGCCAGCAGCAAGGGACAGCCCACCGGGGAGCTGTTTTTT
CASSKGQPTGELFF
>NA|TRBJ1-2|TRBV7-3|NA
TGTGCCAGCAGCCGGGACACTAACTATGGCTACACCTTC
CASSRDTNYGYTF
>NA|TRBJ1-2|TRBV11-2|NA
TGTGCCAGCAGCTTGGGTTTGTATGGCTACACCTTC
CASSLGLYGYTF
>NA|TRBJ1-6|TRBV5-1|TRBD1
TGCGCCAGCAGCTTGGGAGGACAGGGAAATTCACCCCTCCACTTT
CASSLGGQGNSPLHF
>NA|TRBJ2-5|TRBV24-1|TRBD2
TGTGCCACCAGTGCCCCGGGACTAGCGGGGGGAGAGACCCAGTACTTC
CATSAPGLAGGETQYF
>NA|TRBJ1-2|TRBV19|NA
TGTGCCAGTAGCAAAACGGGGGGTGTTGTTCATGGCTACACCTTC
CASSKTGGVVHGYTF
>NA|TRBJ2-3|TRBV7-3|NA
TGTGCCAGCAGCTTACTCCCGCCCGGGGATACGCAGTATTTT
CASSLLPPGDTQYF
>NA|TRBJ2-2|TRBV5-4|NA
TGTGCCAGCAGGATACACACCGGGGAGCTGTTTTTT
CASRIHTGELFF
>NA|TRBJ2-1|TRBV7-2|TRBD1
TGTGCCAGCAGCTTAGGACAGGGACATGAGCAGTTCTTC
CASSLGQGHEQFF
>NA|TRBJ2-1|TRBV9|TRBD2
TGTGCCAGCAGCGTAGGGAGAGGGAGCGGGGGGGCTCGTGAGCAGTTCTTC
CASSVGRGSGGAREQFF
>NA|TRBJ2-1|TRBV28|NA
TGTGCCAGCAGTTTAGGTGGAGAGGCGGGGCTCAGGGAGTTCTTC
CASSLGGEAGLREFF
>NA|TRBJ2-3|TRBV29-1|NA
TGCAGCCTCGGGACATCTAGCACAGATACGCAGTATTTT
CSLGTSSTDTQYF
>NA|TRBJ2-3|TRBV19|TRBD1
TGTGCCAGTTCTGACAGGGTTTTGGGCACAGATACGCAGTATTTT
CASSDRVLGTDTQYF
>few|TRBJ1-1|TRBV6-5|NA
TGTGCCAGCAGTCCATTCGGACAAATGAACACTGAAGCTTTCTTT
CASSPFGQMNTEAFF
>NA|TRBJ2-1|TRBV6-5|TRBD2
TGTGCCAGCAGTTACCAGGCTAGCGGAAAGTACAATGAGCAGTTCTTC
CASSYQASGKYNEQFF
>few|TRBJ1-5|TRBV6-6|NA
TGTGCCAGCAGTCAGGACAGAAACAATCAGCCCCAGCATTTT
CASSQDRNNQPQHF
>once|TRBJ2-7|TRBV20-1|NA
TGCAGTGCTAGGAACTACGAGCAGTACTTC
CSARNYEQYF
>once|TRBJ1-1|TRBV6-5|NA
TGTGCCAGCATTAACGGACAGACGAACACTGAAGCTTTCTTT
CASINGQTNTEAFF
>NA|TRBJ2-1|TRBV5-1|NA
TGCGCCAGCAGCTGGGGGAGCTCCTACAATGAGCAGTTCTTC
CASSWGSSYNEQFF
>once|TRBJ2-2|TRBV4-1|TRBD1
TGCGCCAGCAGCCGAGCCGGGACAGGGGGTTTTGGGGAGCTGTTTTTT
CASSRAGTGGFGELFF
>NA|TRBJ2-6|TRBV27|NA
TGTGCCAGCAGTCCTAACCTCAACAGGGACCATGGTTTTGCTGGGGCCAACGTCCTGACTTTC
CASSPNLNRDHGFAGANVLTF
>NA|TRBJ1-6|TRBV7-9|NA
TGTGCCAGCAGCTTCCTCCCGCAGGGGTCTAATTCACCCCTCCACTTT
CASSFLPQGSNSPLHF
>once|TRBJ2-2|TRBV5-1|NA
TGCGCCAGCAGCAGTGTCCCAGGGGTTAGCGGGGAGCTGTTTTTT
CASSSVPGVSGELFF
>NA|TRBJ2-1|TRBV28|NA
TGTGCCAGCCTTAAGGTGAGGCGCCCCTACAATGAGCAGTTCTTC
CASLKVRRPYNEQFF
>NA|TRBJ1-6|TRBV7-3|NA
TGTGCCAGCAGCCAGGGACCCAATTCACCCCTCCACTTT
CASSQGPNSPLHF
>once|TRBJ1-4|TRBV6-5|NA
TGTGCCAGCAGGTCTCCGGGATTTAATGAAAAACTGTTTTTT
CASRSPGFNEKLFF
>NA|TRBJ2-1|TRBV3-1/TRBV3-2|NA
TGTGCCAGCAGCCTCCTCGGGCAGGGCTCCTACAATGAGCAGTTCTTC
CASSLLGQGSYNEQFF
>NA|TRBJ2-7|TRBV11-1|NA
TGTGCCAGCAGCTTACTACGGGGGATCGACGAGCAGTACTTC
CASSLLRGIDEQYF
>NA|TRBJ2-7|TRBV7-9|NA
TGTGCCAGCAGCCCCCAGCCCGGGTTCTACGAGCAGTACTTC
CASSPQPGFYEQYF
>NA|TRBJ2-7|TRBV30|TRBD2
TGTGCCTGGAACAAGCGGGGGGGGACCTACGAGCAGTACTTC
CAWNKRGGTYEQYF
>once|TRBJ2-2|TRBV7-2|NA
TGTGCCAGCAGCTTTTACGGCACCGGGGAGCTGTTTTTT
CASSFYGTGELFF
>NA|TRBJ2-1|TRBV4-1|TRBD2
TGCGCCAGCAGCCCCAGCGGGAGCTCCTACAATGAGCAGTTCTTC
CASSPSGSSYNEQFF
>NA|TRBJ1-2|TRBV4-1|TRBD1
TGCGCCAGCAGCCAGACAGGGAGTATTCCCCCTGACGGCTACACCTTC
CASSQTGSIPPDGYTF
>NA|TRBJ2-1|TRBV2|NA
TGTGCCAGCTCCGGACTCGACAATGAGCAGTTCTTC
CASSGLDNEQFF
>NA|TRBJ1-4|TRBV5-1|NA
TGCGCCAGCAGCGCCCGAGTGCGTGGAAATGAAAAACTGTTTTTT
CASSARVRGNEKLFF
>NA|TRBJ1-6|TRBV14|NA
TGTGCCAGCAGCCATTCCGGCCCCCTCCACTTT
CASSHSGPLHF
>once|TRBJ1-5|TRBV18|NA
TGTGCCAGCTCACCAATGGGGCCAGGGACCTATCAGCCCCAGCATTTT
CASSPMGPGTYQPQHF
>NA|TRBJ2-3|TRBV5-1|NA
TGCGCCAGCAGCTTGGTGGGGGGCGCAGATACGCAGTATTTT
CASSLVGGADTQYF